This T cell receptor beta chain was retrieved from a study of T cells in Graves' hyperthyroidism and ophthalmopathy. This clonotype has more than one count but fewer than ten. Under 3 months was the duration of disease in ophthalmopathy patients, who also had a Clinical Activity Score of at least 3 and a NOSPECS grade of at least 4. The TCR beta CDR3 regions underwent amplification using RNA transcripts as the source. The HTBI primer set served for first-round RT-PCR of the TCR CDR3. Each CDR3 protein is one row after TCRdb ran MiXCR on the multiplex PCR reads. The repertoire holds 500,000 to 550,000 distinct CDR3 sequences, roughly 21% seen once, with 47% in the top ten. Source material: blood. The receptor's source is a man aged 35-49 years with Graves' ophthalmopathy.

Here the CDR3 DNA reads TGTGCCAGCAGCGTAGGTCAGGCAGATACGCAGTATTTT. This gives the protein CASSVGQADTQYF. J is TRBJ2-3 and V is TRBV9; D not certain. The CDR3 contains 13 residues. Germline V gene data show CDR1 as SGDLS and CDR2 as YYNGEE. Trimming removed 0 bases from V and 4 bases from J, with 6 bases in between.